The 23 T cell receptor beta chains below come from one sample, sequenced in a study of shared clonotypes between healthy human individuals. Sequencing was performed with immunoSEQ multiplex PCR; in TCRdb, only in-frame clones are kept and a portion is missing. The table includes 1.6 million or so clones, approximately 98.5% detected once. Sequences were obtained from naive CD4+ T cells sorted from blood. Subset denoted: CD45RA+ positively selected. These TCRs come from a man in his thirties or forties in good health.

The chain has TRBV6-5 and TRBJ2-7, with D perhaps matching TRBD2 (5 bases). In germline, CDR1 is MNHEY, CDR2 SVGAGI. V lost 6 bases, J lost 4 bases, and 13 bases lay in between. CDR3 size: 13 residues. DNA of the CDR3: TGTGCCAGCAGACCCCGGGGAACTTACGAGCAGTACTTC. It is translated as CASRPRGTYEQYF.

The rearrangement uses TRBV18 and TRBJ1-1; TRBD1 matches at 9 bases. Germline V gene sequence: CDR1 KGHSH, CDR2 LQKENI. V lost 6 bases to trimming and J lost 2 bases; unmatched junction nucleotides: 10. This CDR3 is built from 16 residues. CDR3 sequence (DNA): TGTGCCAGCTCGGCCCCGGGACAGGGAAGAAACACTGAAGCTTTCTTT. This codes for CASSAPGQGRNTEAFF.

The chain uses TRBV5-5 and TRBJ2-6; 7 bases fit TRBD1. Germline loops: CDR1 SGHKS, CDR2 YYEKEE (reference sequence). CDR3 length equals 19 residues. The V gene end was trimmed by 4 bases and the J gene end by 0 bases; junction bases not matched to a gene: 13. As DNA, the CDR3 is TGTGCCAGCAGCCAAACAGGGGCCTTTCAAATCTCTGGGGCCAACGTCCTGACTTTC. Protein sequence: CASSQTGAFQISGANVLTF.

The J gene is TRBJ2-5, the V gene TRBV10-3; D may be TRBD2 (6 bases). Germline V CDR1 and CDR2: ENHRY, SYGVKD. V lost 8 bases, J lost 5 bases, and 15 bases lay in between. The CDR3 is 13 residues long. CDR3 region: CAISGGSGETQYF. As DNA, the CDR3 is TGTGCCATCTCCGGGGGAAGCGGCGAGACCCAGTACTTC.

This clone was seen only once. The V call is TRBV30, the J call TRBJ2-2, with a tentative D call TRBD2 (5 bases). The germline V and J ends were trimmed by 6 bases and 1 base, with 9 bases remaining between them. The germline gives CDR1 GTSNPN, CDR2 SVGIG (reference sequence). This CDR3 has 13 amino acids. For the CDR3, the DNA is TGTGCCTGCCCAACTAGGAACACCGGGGAGCTGTTTTTT. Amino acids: CACPTRNTGELFF. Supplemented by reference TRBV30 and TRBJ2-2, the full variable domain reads SQTIHQWPATLVQPVGSPLSLECTVEGTSNPNLYWYRQAAGRGLQLLFYSVGIGQISSEVPQNLSASRPQDRQFILSSKKLLLSDSGFYLCACPTRNTGELFFGEGSRLTVL.

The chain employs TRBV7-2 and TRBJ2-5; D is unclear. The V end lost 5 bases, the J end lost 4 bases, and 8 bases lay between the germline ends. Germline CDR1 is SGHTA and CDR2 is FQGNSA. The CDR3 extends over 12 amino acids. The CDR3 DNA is TGTGCCAGCAGCCCCATCCGAGAGACCCAGTACTTC. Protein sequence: CASSPIRETQYF.

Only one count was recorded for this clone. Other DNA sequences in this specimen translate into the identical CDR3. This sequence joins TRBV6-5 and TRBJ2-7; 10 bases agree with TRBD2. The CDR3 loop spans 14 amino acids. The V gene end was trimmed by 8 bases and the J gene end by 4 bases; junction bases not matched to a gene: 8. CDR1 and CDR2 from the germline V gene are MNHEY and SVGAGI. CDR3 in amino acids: CASSRTSGPYEQYF. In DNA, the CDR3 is TGTGCCAGCTCCAGGACTAGCGGACCATACGAGCAGTACTTC.

In nucleotides, the CDR3 is TGTGCCAGCAGCTTAGGGCTAGCGGGAGCGTACGGGGAGCTGTTTTTT. This encodes CASSLGLAGAYGELFF. The genes are TRBV7-6 and TRBJ2-2; TRBD2 aligns across 10 bases. V lost 1 base and J lost 7; bases outside the gene matches: 6. Germline V lookup: CDR1 SGHVS, CDR2 FNYEAQ. This CDR3 has 16 amino acids.

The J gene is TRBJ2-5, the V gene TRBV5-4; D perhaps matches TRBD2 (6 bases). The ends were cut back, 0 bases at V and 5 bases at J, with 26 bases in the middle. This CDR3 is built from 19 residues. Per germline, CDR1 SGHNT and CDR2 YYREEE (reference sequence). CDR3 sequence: CASSLDNLGVRRAGETQYF. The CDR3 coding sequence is TGTGCCAGCAGCTTGGATAACCTAGGGGTCCGGAGGGCCGGGGAGACCCAGTACTTC.

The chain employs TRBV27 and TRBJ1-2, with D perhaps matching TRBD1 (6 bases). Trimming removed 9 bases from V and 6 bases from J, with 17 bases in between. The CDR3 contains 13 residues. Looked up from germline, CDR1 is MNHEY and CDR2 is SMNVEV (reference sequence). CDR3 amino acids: CASALVGADGYTF. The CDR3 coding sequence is TGTGCCAGTGCACTGGTGGGGGCGGATGGCTACACCTTC.

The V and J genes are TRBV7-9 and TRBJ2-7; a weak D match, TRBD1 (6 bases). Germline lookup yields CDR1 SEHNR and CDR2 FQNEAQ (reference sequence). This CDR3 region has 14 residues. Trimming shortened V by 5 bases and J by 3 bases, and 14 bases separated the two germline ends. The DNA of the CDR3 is TGTGCCAGCAGCCCACGGACAGAGGTCTACGAGCAGTACTTC. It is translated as CASSPRTEVYEQYF.

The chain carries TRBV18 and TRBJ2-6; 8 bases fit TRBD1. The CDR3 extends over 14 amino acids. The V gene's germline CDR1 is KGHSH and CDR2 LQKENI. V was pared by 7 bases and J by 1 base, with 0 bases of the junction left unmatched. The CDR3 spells CASYRGSGANVLTF. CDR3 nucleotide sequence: TGTGCCAGCTACAGGGGGTCTGGGGCCAACGTCCTGACTTTC.

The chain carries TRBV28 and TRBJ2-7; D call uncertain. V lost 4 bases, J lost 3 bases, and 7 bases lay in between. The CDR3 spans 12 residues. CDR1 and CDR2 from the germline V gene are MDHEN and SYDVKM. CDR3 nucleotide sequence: TGTGCCAGCAGTTCCCCCATCTACGAGCAGTACTTC. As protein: CASSSPIYEQYF. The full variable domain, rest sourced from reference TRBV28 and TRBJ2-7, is DVKVTQSSRYLVKRTGEKVFLECVQDMDHENMFWYRQDPGLGLRLIYFSYDVKMKEKGDIPEGYSVSREKKERFSLILESASTNQTSMYLCASSSPIYEQYFGPGTRLTVT.

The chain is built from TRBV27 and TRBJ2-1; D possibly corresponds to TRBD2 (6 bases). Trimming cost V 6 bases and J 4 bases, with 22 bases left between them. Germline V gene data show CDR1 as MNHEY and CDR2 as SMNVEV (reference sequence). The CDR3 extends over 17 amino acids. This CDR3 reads CASSEIVAAPGYNEQFF. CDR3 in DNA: TGTGCCAGCAGCGAAATAGTAGCGGCACCTGGGTACAATGAGCAGTTCTTC.

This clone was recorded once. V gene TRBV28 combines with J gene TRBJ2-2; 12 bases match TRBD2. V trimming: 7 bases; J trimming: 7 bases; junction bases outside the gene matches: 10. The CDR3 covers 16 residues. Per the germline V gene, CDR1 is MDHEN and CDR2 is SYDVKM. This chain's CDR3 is CASIGLAGGPHGELFF. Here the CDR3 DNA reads TGTGCCAGCATTGGTCTAGCGGGAGGGCCTCACGGGGAGCTGTTTTTT.

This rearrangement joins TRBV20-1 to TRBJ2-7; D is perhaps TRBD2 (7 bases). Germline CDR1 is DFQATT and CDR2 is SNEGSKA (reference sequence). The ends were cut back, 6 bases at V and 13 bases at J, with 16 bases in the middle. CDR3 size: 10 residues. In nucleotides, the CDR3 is TGCAGTGCCAACAGGGAGGGTCCCTACTTC. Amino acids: CSANREGPYF.

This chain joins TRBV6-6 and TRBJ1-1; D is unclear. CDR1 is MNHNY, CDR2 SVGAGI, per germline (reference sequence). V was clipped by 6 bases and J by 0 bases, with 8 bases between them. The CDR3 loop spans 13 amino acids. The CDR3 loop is CASSRSLNTEAFF. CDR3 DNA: TGTGCCAGCAGCCGGTCACTGAACACTGAAGCTTTCTTT.

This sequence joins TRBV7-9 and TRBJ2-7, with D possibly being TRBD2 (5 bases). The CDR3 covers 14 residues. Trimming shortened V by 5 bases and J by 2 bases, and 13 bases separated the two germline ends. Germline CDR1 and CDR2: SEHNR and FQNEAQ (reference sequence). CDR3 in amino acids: CASSTQLGTYEQYF. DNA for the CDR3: TGTGCCAGCAGCACCCAACTAGGGACCTACGAGCAGTACTTC.

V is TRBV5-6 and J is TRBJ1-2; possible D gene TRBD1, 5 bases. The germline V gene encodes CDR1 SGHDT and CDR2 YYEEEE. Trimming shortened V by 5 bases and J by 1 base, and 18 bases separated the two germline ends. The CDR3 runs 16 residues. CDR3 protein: CASRRGLYGYNYGYTF. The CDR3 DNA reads TGTGCCAGCAGGAGGGGATTGTACGGATATAACTATGGCTACACCTTC.

The CDR3 loop reads CASSHVGGKNYNEQFF. As DNA, the CDR3 is TGCGCCAGCAGTCACGTTGGGGGGAAGAACTACAATGAGCAGTTCTTC. The chain couples TRBV10-2 to TRBJ2-1, with D possibly TRBD2 on 6 matching bases. Per germline, CDR1 WSHSY and CDR2 SAAADI. The CDR3 sequence is 16 residues long. Trimming stripped 5 bases from V and 3 bases from J, with 17 bases between.

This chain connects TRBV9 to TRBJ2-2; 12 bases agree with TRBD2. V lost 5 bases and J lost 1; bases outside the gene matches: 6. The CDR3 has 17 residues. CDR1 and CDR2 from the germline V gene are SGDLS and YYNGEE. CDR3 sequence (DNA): TGTGCCAGCAGAGGACTAGCGGGAAACGGGAACACCGGGGAGCTGTTTTTT. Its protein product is CASRGLAGNGNTGELFF.

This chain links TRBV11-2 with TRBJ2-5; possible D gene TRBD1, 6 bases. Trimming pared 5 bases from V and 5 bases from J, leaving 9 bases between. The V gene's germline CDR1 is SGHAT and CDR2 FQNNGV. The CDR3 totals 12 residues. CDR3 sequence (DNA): TGTGCCAGCAGCCGGACAGAGGAGACCCAGTACTTC. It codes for CASSRTEETQYF. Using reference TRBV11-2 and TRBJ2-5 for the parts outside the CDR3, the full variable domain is EAGVAQSPRYKIIEKRQSVAFWCNPISGHATLYWYQQILGQGPKLLIQFQNNGVVDDSQLPKDRFSAERLKGVDSTLKIQPAKLEDSAVYLCASSRTEETQYFGPGTRLLVL.

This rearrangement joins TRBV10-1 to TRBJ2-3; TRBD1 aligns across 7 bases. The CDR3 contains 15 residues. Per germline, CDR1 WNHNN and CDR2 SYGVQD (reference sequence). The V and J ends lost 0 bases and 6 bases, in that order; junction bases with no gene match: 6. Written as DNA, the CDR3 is TGCGCCAGCAGTGAGTCCGGGACAGTATTGGATACGCAGTATTTT. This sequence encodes CASSESGTVLDTQYF.